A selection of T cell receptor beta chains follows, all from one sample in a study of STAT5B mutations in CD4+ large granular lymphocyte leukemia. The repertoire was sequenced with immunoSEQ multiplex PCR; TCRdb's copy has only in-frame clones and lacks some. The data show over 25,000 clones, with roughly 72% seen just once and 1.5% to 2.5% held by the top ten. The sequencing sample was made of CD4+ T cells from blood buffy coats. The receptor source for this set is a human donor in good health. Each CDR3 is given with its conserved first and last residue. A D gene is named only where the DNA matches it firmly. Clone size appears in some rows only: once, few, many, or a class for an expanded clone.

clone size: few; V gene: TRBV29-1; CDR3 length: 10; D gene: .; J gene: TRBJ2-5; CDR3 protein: CSVDGETQYF; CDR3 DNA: TGCAGCGTTGATGGAGAGACCCAGTACTTC
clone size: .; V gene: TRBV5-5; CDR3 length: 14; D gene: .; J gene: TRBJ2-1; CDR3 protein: CASSLGGSYNEQFF; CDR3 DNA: TGTGCCAGCAGCTTAGGGGGATCCTACAATGAGCAGTTCTTC
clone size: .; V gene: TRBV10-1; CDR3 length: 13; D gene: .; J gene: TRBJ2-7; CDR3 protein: CASSRDISYEQYF; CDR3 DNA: TGCGCCAGCAGCAGGGACATCTCCTACGAGCAGTACTTC
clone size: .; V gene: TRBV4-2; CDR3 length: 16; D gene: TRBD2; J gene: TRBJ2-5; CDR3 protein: CASSQGASGGVMTQYF; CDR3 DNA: TGTGCCAGCAGCCAAGGGGCTAGCGGGGGGGTTATGACCCAGTACTTC
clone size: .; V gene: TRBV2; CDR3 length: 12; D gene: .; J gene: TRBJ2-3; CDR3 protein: CASAVTIRLQYF; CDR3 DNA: TGTGCCAGCGCGGTAACCATACGTCTGCAGTATTTT
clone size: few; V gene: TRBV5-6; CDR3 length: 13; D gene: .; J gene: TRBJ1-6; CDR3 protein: CASSLKAYSPLHF; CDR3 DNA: TGTGCCAGCAGCTTGAAGGCCTATTCACCCCTCCACTTT
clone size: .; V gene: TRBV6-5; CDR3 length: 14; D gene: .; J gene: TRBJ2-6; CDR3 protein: CASIPLSGANVLTF; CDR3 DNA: TGTGCCAGCATCCCCCTCTCTGGGGCCAACGTCCTGACTTTC
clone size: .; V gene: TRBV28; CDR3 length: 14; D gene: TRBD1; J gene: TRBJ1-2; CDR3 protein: CASETIGTGKGYTF; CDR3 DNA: TGTGCCAGCGAAACGATCGGGACAGGGAAGGGCTACACCTTC
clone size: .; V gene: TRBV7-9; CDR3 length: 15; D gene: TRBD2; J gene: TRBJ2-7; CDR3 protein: CASSSNGGEAYEQYF; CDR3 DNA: TGTGCCAGCAGCTCAAACGGGGGGGAGGCCTACGAGCAGTACTTC
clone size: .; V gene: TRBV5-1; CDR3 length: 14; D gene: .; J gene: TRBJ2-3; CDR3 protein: CASSLDRYTDTQYF; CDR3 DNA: TGCGCCAGCAGCTTAGACAGATACACAGATACGCAGTATTTT
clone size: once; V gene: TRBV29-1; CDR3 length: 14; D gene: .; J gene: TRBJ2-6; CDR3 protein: CSVARESGANVLTF; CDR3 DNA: TGCAGCGTGGCTAGGGAGTCTGGGGCCAACGTCCTGACTTTC
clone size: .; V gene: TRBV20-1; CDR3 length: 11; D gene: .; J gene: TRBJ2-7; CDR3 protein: CSARGPYEQYF; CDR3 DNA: TGCAGTGCTAGAGGCCCGTACGAGCAGTACTTC
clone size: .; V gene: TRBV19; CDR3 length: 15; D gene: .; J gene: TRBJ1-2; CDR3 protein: CASSIDHGGNYGYTF; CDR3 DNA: TGTGCCAGTAGTATAGATCATGGTGGGAACTATGGCTACACCTTC
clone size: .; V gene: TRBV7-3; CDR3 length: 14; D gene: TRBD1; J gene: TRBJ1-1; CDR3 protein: CASSKTGVGTEAFF; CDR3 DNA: TGTGCCAGCTCAAAGACAGGGGTGGGTACTGAAGCTTTCTTT
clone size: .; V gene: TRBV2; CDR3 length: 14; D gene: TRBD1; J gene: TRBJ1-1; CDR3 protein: CASSSDRDRAEAFF; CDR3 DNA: TGTGCCAGCAGTTCCGACAGGGATAGGGCTGAAGCTTTCTTT
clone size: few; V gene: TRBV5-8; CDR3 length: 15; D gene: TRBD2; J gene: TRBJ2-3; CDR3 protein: CASSLSAGGLDTQYF; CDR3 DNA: TGTGCCAGCAGCTTGTCGGCGGGGGGGCTTGATACGCAGTATTTT
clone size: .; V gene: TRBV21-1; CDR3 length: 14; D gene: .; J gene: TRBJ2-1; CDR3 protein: CASSKGSASGGQFF; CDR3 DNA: TGTGCCAGCAGCAAAGGGTCGGCTAGCGGGGGGCAGTTCTTC
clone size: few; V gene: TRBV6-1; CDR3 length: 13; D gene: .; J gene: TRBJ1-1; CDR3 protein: CASIPRGDTEAFF; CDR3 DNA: TGTGCCAGCATACCCCGGGGAGACACTGAAGCTTTCTTT
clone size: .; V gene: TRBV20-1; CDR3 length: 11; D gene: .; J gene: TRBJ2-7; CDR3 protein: CSARVGGEQYF; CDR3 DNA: TGCAGTGCTAGAGTAGGGGGCGAGCAGTACTTC
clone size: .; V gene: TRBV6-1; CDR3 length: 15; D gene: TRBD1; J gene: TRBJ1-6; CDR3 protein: CASRGQGNGYSPLHF; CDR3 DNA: TGTGCCAGCAGAGGACAGGGGAACGGCTATTCACCCCTCCACTTT
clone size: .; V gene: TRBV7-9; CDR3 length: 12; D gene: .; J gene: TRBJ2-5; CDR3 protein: CASSWGAETQYF; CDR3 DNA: TGTGCCAGCAGCTGGGGGGCGGAGACCCAGTACTTC
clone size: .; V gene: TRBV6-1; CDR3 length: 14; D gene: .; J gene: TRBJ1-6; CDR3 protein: CASTPAGGGSPLHF; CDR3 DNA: TGTGCCAGCACCCCTGCCGGGGGCGGCTCACCCCTCCACTTT
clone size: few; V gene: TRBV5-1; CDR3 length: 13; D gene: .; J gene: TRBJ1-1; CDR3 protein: CASSLEVGTEAFF; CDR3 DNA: TGCGCCAGCAGCTTGGAAGTGGGCACTGAAGCTTTCTTT
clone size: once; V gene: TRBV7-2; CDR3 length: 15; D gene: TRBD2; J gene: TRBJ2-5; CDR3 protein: CASSLAGGGQETQYF; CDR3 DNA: TGTGCCAGCAGCTTAGCCGGGGGGGGGCAAGAGACCCAGTACTTC
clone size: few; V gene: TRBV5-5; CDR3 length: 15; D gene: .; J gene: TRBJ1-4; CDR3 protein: CASSSGPATNEKLFF; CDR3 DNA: TGTGCCAGCAGCTCGGGGCCAGCAACTAATGAAAAACTGTTTTTT
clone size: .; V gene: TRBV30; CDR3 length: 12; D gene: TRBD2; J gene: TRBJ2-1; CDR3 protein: CAWSVGAGGEFF; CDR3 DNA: TGTGCCTGGAGTGTGGGTGCGGGGGGGGAGTTCTTC
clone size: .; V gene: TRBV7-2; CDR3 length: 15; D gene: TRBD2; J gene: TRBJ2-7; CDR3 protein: CASSLDGRGGAEQYF; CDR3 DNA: TGTGCCAGCAGCTTAGATGGGCGGGGGGGCGCCGAGCAGTACTTC
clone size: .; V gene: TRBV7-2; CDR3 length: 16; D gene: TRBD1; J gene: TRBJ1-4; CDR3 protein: CASSLVSGQGGEKLFF; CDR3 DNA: TGTGCCAGCAGCTTAGTCTCAGGACAGGGCGGCGAAAAACTGTTTTTT
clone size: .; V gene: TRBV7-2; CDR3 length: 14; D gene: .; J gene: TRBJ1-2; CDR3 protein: CASSKDGIGYGYTF; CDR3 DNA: TGTGCCAGCAGCAAGGACGGGATTGGCTATGGCTACACCTTC
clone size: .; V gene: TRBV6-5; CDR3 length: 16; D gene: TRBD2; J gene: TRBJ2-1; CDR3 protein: CASSYGPGLENNEQFF; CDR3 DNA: TGTGCCAGCAGTTACGGACCGGGACTAGAAAATAATGAGCAGTTCTTC
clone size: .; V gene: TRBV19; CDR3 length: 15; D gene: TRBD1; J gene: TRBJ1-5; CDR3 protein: CASKVWDREGQPQHF; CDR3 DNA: TGTGCCAGTAAGGTTTGGGACAGGGAGGGACAGCCCCAGCATTTT
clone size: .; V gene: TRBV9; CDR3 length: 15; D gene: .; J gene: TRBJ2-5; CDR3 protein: CASSVATGFAETQYF; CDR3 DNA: TGTGCCAGCAGCGTAGCTACGGGATTTGCGGAGACCCAGTACTTC
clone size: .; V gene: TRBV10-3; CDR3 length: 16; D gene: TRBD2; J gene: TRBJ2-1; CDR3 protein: CAISDRTSGGGNEQFF; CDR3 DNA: TGTGCCATCAGTGACCGGACTAGCGGGGGGGGAAATGAGCAGTTCTTC
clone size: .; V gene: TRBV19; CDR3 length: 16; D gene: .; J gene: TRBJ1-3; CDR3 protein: CASSIDGDNSGNTIYF; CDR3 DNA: TGTGCCAGTAGTATAGACGGGGACAACTCTGGAAACACCATATATTTT
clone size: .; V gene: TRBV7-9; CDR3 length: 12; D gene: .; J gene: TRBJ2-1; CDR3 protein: CASSLGGGIQFF; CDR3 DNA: TGTGCCAGCAGCTTAGGAGGGGGGATTCAGTTCTTC
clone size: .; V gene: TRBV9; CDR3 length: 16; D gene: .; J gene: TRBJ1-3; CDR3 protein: CASSVGVRNSGNTIYF; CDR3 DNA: TGTGCCAGCAGCGTAGGGGTCAGGAACTCTGGAAACACCATATATTTT
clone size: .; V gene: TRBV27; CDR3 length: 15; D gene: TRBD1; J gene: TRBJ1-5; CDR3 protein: CASSSRDRGYQPQHF; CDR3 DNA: TGTGCCAGCAGTAGCCGGGACAGGGGCTATCAGCCCCAGCATTTT
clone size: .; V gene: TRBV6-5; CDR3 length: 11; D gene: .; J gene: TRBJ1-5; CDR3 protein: CASSRNQPQHF; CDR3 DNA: TGTGCCAGTTCCCGCAATCAGCCCCAGCATTTT
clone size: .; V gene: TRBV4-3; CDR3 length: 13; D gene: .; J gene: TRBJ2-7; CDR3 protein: CASSHLQGYEQYF; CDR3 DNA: TGCGCCAGCAGCCACCTGCAGGGTTACGAGCAGTACTTC
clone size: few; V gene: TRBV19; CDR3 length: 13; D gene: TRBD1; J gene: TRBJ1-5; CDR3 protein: CASSGTGLQPQHF; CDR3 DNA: TGTGCCAGTAGTGGGACAGGACTCCAGCCCCAGCATTTT
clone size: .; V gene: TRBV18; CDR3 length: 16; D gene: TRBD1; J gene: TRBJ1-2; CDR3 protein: CASSPNARGLNYGYTF; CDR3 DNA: TGTGCCAGCTCACCTAACGCGAGGGGGCTCAACTATGGCTACACCTTC
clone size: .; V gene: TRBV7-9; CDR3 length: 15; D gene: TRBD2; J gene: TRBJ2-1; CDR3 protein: CASSPRGGPYNEQFF; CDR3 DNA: TGTGCCAGCAGCCCGCGGGGGGGCCCATACAATGAGCAGTTCTTC
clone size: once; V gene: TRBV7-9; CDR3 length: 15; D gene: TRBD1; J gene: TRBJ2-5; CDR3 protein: CASSPGQAFQETQYF; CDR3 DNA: TGTGCCAGCAGCCCTGGACAGGCCTTTCAAGAGACCCAGTACTTC
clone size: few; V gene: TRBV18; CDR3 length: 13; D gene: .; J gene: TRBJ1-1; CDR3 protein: CASSLNREAEAFF; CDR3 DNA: TGTGCCAGCTCACTTAACAGGGAGGCTGAAGCTTTCTTT
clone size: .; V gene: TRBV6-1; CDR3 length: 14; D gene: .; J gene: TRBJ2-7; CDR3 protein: CASRGLGIGHEQYF; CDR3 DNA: TGTGCCAGCAGGGGGTTAGGGATCGGCCACGAGCAGTACTTC
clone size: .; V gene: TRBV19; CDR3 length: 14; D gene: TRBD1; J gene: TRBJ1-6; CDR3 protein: CASSFGQGVSPLHF; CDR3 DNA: TGTGCCAGTAGTTTTGGACAGGGGGTTTCACCCCTCCACTTT
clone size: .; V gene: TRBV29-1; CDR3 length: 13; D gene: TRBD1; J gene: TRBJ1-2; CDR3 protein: CSVGSTGDYGYTF; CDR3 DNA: TGCAGCGTTGGGTCCACAGGGGACTATGGCTACACCTTC
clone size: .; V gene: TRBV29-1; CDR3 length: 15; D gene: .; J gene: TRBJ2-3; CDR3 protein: CSVEGVDGAGDTQYF; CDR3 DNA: TGCAGCGTTGAGGGGGTTGATGGGGCAGGGGATACGCAGTATTTT
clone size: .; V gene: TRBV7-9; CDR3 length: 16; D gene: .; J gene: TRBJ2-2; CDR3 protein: CASSLGGVGDTGELFF; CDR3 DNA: TGTGCCAGCAGCTTAGGTGGCGTGGGGGACACCGGGGAGCTGTTTTTT